This TCR beta chain was retrieved from a study of blood T cell repertoires in COVID-19. In the study overall: Sample material is recorded as cDNA or gDNA derived from T cells, B-cell-depleted T cells, or PBMCs.

Across under 25 US areas, participants ranged in age from roughly 18 to 95 years. This clone was recorded only once. The CDR3 has 16 amino acids. V shed 5 bases and J shed 6 bases, with 22 bases lying between them. Germline assignment: CDR1 SEHNR and CDR2 FQNEAQ (reference sequence). Study processing details: Amplified reference gene primers provided the basis for estimating nucleated cell counts. Sequencing was performed with immunoSEQ multiplex PCR; in TCRdb, only in-frame clones are kept and a portion is missing. The V and J calls and clone size come from that table; D and trimming were worked out from the DNA. The sample includes about 470,000 clones, approximately 90% of them seen just once.

The receptor was isolated from a woman in her late teens or twenties who had recovered from COVID-19. This sequence joins TRBV7-9 and TRBJ1-1, with a possible D match to TRBD1 (5 bases). The sample was PBMCs or T cells enriched from blood (not recorded which). The CDR3 DNA reads TGTGCCAGCAGCCGCTTCCAGGGAGGGGTGTTCGCTGAAGCTTTCTTT. This gives the protein CASSRFQGGVFAEAFF.